This is a list of T cell receptor beta chains from one sample in a study of blood T cell repertoires in COVID-19. TCRdb's copy holds only in-frame clones and misses some; the assay was immunoSEQ multiplex PCR. The sample lists about 180,000 clones; approximately 84% were seen once. Material: PBMCs or T cells enriched from blood (not recorded which). Every receptor here comes from a woman in her thirties or forties with acute COVID-19. Each CDR3 is given with its conserved first and last residue. The order of the fields is clone size, D gene, V gene, J gene, CDR3 DNA, CDR3 protein. D genes are given only for firm matches. Size is omitted from some rows. Given values are once, few, many or a class for expanded clones.

clone size: once; D gene: TRBD2; V gene: TRBV14; J gene: TRBJ2-5; CDR3 DNA: TGTGCCAGCAGCCAAGGAGGGACTAGAGGGGAGACCCAGTACTTC; CDR3 protein: CASSQGGTRGETQYF
clone size: NA; D gene: TRBD1; V gene: TRBV5-1; J gene: TRBJ2-5; CDR3 DNA: TGCGCCAGCACAGATTCAACAGGGGGCTGGGGGGAGACCCAGTACTTC; CDR3 protein: CASTDSTGGWGETQYF
clone size: NA; D gene: TRBD2; V gene: TRBV5-1; J gene: TRBJ2-1; CDR3 DNA: TGCGCCAGCAGCTCCGGGACTAGCGGGAACCCGGGCAATGAGCAGTTCTTC; CDR3 protein: CASSSGTSGNPGNEQFF
clone size: NA; D gene: NA; V gene: TRBV7-8; J gene: TRBJ1-5; CDR3 DNA: TGTGCCAGCAGCAGCAGGAGACTACAAATAGTCCCCAGCAATCAGCCCCAGCATTTT; CDR3 protein: CASSSRRLQIVPSNQPQHF
clone size: NA; D gene: NA; V gene: TRBV4-2; J gene: TRBJ2-7; CDR3 DNA: TGTGCCAGCAGCCAAGAGAGCTCAGGGATTACCTACGAGCAGTACTTC; CDR3 protein: CASSQESSGITYEQYF
clone size: NA; D gene: NA; V gene: TRBV2; J gene: TRBJ2-3; CDR3 DNA: TGTGCCAGCAGTGAGGGTCTAGTAGGCACAGATACGCAGTATTTT; CDR3 protein: CASSEGLVGTDTQYF
clone size: NA; D gene: NA; V gene: TRBV7-3; J gene: TRBJ2-1; CDR3 DNA: TGTGCCAGCAGCTTAGGAGGCGGATCCATCCCTCGCAATGAGCAGTTCTTC; CDR3 protein: CASSLGGGSIPRNEQFF
clone size: once; D gene: TRBD1; V gene: TRBV19; J gene: TRBJ2-7; CDR3 DNA: TGTGCCAGTAGCACCACCGGGACAGGGGGCCACGAGCAGTACTTC; CDR3 protein: CASSTTGTGGHEQYF
clone size: NA; D gene: NA; V gene: TRBV18; J gene: TRBJ1-1; CDR3 DNA: TGTGCCAGCTCACCATTGCGGGGGATGAACACTGAAGCTTTCTTT; CDR3 protein: CASSPLRGMNTEAFF
clone size: NA; D gene: NA; V gene: TRBV5-6; J gene: TRBJ1-2; CDR3 DNA: TGTGCCAGCACCTTGGGCAGGACTAACTATGGCTACACCTTC; CDR3 protein: CASTLGRTNYGYTF
clone size: NA; D gene: TRBD1; V gene: TRBV15; J gene: TRBJ2-7; CDR3 DNA: TGTGCCACCAGCAGAGATCGAGAACAGGGGGCCGTTCAGTACTTC; CDR3 protein: CATSRDREQGAVQYF
clone size: NA; D gene: TRBD1; V gene: TRBV28; J gene: TRBJ1-1; CDR3 DNA: TGTGCCAGCAGTCGTGCTAGGGGGCTTCACACTGAAGCTTTCTTT; CDR3 protein: CASSRARGLHTEAFF
clone size: NA; D gene: TRBD1; V gene: TRBV5-1; J gene: TRBJ1-1; CDR3 DNA: TGCGCCTGCGCCCCCGGGACAGGGGGCACTGAAGCTTTCTTT; CDR3 protein: CACAPGTGGTEAFF
clone size: NA; D gene: TRBD2; V gene: TRBV7-2; J gene: TRBJ2-1; CDR3 DNA: TGTGCCAGCAGCTTGGGACTAGCGGTCTACAATGAGCAGTTCTTC; CDR3 protein: CASSLGLAVYNEQFF
clone size: NA; D gene: NA; V gene: TRBV5-1; J gene: TRBJ2-7; CDR3 DNA: TGCGCCAGCAGCAAAATGACAGGATACGAGCAGTACTTC; CDR3 protein: CASSKMTGYEQYF
clone size: NA; D gene: NA; V gene: TRBV3-1/TRBV3-2; J gene: TRBJ1-5; CDR3 DNA: TGTGCCAGCAGCCAAGGCGACACAGCCCCAGGGCCCCAGCATTTT; CDR3 protein: CASSQGDTAPGPQHF
clone size: NA; D gene: NA; V gene: TRBV19; J gene: TRBJ1-3; CDR3 DNA: TGTGCCAGTAGTATAGACGGATTGCCAGGGGCTGGAAACACCATATATTTT; CDR3 protein: CASSIDGLPGAGNTIYF